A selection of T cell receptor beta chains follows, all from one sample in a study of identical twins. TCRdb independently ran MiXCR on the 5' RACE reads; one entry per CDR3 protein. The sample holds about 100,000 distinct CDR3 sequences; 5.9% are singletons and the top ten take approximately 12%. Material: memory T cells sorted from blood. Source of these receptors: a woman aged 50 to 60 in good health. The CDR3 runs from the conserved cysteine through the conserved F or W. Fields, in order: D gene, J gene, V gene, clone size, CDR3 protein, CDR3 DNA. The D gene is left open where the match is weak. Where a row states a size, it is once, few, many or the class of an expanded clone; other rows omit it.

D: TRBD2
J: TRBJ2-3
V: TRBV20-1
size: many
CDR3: CSASDPLAGTADTQYF
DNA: TGCAGTGCTAGTGACCCTCTAGCGGGAACTGCAGATACGCAGTATTTT

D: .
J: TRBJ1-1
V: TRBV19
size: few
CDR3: CASSFGVYAFF
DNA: TGTGCCAGTAGTTTCGGCGTGTACGCTTTCTTT

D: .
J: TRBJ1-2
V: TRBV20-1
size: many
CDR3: CSAGGAKGNYGYTF
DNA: TGCAGTGCAGGGGGGGCCAAGGGAAACTATGGCTACACCTTC

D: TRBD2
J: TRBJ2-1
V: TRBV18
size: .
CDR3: CASSSGIGDEQFF
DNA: TGTGCCAGTTCTAGCGGGATTGGGGATGAGCAGTTCTTC

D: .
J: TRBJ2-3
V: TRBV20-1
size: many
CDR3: CSAHADTQYF
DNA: TGCAGTGCCCACGCAGATACGCAGTATTTT

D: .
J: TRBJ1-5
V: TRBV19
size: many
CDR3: CASSMGSNQPQHF
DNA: TGTGCCAGTAGTATGGGTAGCAATCAGCCCCAGCATTTT

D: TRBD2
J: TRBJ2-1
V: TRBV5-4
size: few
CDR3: CASIRGEQQFF
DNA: TGTGCCAGCATTCGGGGGGAACAGCAGTTCTTC

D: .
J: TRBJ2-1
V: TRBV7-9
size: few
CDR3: CASSAWGDEQFF
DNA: TGTGCCAGCAGCGCCTGGGGGGATGAGCAGTTCTTC

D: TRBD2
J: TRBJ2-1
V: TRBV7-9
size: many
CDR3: CASSFSGGVDNEQFF
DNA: TGTGCCAGCAGCTTTAGCGGGGGGGTGGACAATGAGCAGTTCTTC

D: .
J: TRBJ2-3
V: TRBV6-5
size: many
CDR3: CASSYSTDFTDTQYF
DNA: TGTGCCAGCAGTTACTCGACAGATTTCACAGATACGCAGTATTTT

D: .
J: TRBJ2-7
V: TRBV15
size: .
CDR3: CATSRDGGASYEQYF
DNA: TGTGCCACCAGCAGAGATGGGGGGGCGAGCTACGAGCAGTACTTC

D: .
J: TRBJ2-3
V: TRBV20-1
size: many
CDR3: CSASGSLLSTDTQYF
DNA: TGCAGTGCTAGCGGGAGTCTTTTAAGCACAGATACGCAGTATTTT

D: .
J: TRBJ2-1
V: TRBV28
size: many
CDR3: CASDLGGSSYNEQFF
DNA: TGTGCCAGCGACTTAGGTGGGAGCTCCTACAATGAGCAGTTCTTC

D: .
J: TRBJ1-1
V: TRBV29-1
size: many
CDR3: CSSRRGNTEAFF
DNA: TGCAGCTCCCGAAGGGGGAACACTGAAGCTTTCTTT

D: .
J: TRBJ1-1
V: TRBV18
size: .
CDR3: CASSRAWEMNTEAFF
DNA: TGTGCCAGCTCCCGGGCCTGGGAGATGAACACTGAAGCTTTCTTT

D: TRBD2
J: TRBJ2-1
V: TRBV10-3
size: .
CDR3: CAISDPATGTSGRGGYNEQFF
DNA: TGTGCCATCAGTGACCCTGCCACCGGGACTAGCGGGAGAGGGGGTTACAATGAGCAGTTCTTC

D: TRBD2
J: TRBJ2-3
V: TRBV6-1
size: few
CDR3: CASTPGLASTDTQYF
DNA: TGTGCCAGCACGCCGGGACTAGCAAGCACAGATACGCAGTATTTT

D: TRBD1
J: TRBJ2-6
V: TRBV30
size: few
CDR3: CAWSGVQGGLSGANVLTF
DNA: TGTGCCTGGAGTGGAGTACAGGGGGGTTTATCTGGGGCCAACGTCCTGACTTTC

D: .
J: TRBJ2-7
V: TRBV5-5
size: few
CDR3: CASSLTERQYF
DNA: TGTGCCAGCAGCTTGACCGAGCGGCAGTACTTC

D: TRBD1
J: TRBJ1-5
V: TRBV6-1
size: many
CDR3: CASSPRDRGLRQPQHF
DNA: TGTGCCAGCAGTCCGCGGGACAGGGGGCTAAGGCAGCCCCAGCATTTT

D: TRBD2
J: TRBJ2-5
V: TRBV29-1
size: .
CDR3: CSVGASGREGAQETQYF
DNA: TGCAGCGTTGGGGCTAGCGGGAGAGAAGGGGCCCAAGAGACCCAGTACTTC

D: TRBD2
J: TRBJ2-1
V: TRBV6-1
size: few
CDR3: CASSGNKREGPYNEQFF
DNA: TGTGCCAGCAGCGGTAATAAGCGGGAGGGCCCCTACAATGAGCAGTTCTTC